This T cell receptor (beta chain) comes out of a study of response to subunit inactivated influenza vaccine. Concerning this clonotype itself: The antigen is unknown.

TCRdb called the RT-PCR reads again in MiXCR, with one record for every CDR3 protein. The table records 500,000 to 700,000 distinct CDR3 sequences, less than 25% of them present only once. The V end lost 5 bases, the J end lost 8 bases, and 19 bases lay between the germline ends. Germline CDR1 is SEHNR and CDR2 is FQNEAQ (reference sequence). This CDR3 is 16 amino acids long. Study-level points and caveats: Authors suggested seasonal influenza vaccinations each recruit few new T cells.

The data also belong to a second study, concerning T cells expressing NK-cell markers. Per that study: The authors generated TCR beta cDNA through 5'RACE template switching with UMIs. Each TCR beta repertoire originated in sorted T cells that were CD3+CD56+NKG2C+, CD3+CD56+NKG2C- or CD3+CD56-NKG2C+. For over 5 donors, the dominant NKG2C+ clonotypes made up roughly 1.0-7.5% of their CD8+ T cells. In several donors, these clonotypes also led the CD3+CD56-NKG2C+ fraction.

The clonotype comes from a man aged 50-59 years who received an inactivated influenza vaccine. The material was CD4+ T cells sorted from PBMCs, obtained roughly 13 days after vaccination. The genes are TRBV7-9 and TRBJ1-6, with D possibly matching TRBD1 (6 bases). The CDR3: CASSGNSGTKYSPLHF. In DNA form, the CDR3 reads TGTGCCAGCAGCGGCAATTCCGGGACAAAATATTCACCCCTCCACTTT.